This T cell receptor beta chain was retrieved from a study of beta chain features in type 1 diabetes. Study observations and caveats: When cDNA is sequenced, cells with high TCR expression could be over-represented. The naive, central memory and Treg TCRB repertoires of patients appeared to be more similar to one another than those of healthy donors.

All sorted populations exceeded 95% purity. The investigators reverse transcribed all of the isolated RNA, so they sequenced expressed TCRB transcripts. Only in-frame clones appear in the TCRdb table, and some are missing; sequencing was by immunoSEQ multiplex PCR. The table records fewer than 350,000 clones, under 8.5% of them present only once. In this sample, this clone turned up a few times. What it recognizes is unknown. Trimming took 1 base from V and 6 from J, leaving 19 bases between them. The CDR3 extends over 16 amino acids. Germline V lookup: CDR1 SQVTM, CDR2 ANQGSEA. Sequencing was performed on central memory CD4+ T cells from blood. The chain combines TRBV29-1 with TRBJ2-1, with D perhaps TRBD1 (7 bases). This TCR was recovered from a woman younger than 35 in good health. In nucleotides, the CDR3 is TGCAGCGTTGAAGGCCCGGCCAGGGGGGTCCTCAATGAGCAGTTCTTC. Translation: CSVEGPARGVLNEQFF.